This note documents a single T cell receptor (beta chain) sequence. This clonotype turned up a few times. The clone's antigen remains unknown. No much larger clone exists at a distance of one base, and base qualities are not known. The data were taken from a study of T-cell memory formation after mild COVID-19 (dated by TCRdb to about 2021). For context, the study as a whole: Most TCR sequence clusters were specific to one of the two donors. Longitudinal TCRalpha and TCRbeta repertoire sequencing tracked T-cell clones expanding and contracting after mild COVID-19 in two donors. The cohort comprised two young, previously healthy adult volunteers, one female and one male.

Including cysteine and phenylalanine, the CDR3 has 14 amino acids. Here the CDR3 DNA is all that survives: 42 bases in frame from base 1. As encoded in the germline V gene (reference sequence), CDR1 is DFQATT while CDR2 is SNEGSKA. Points the paper makes about the study in general: Clones contracting from day 15 to 85 had balanced CD4/CD8 phenotypes, while a second wave expanding from day 15 to 37 was biased towards CD4+. Contracting CD4+ clones were found mainly in CM and EM memory subsets, while CD8+ clones were enriched in EMRA. Some responding clones were detected in pre-infection memory, which suggested that pre-existing cross-reactive memory T cells had joined the SARS-CoV-2 response. The study included only a couple of mild cases, and larger cohorts that include severe cases with pre-infection samples were judged to be necessary. Whether the second-wave clones peaking on day 37 were SARS-CoV-2 specific was not confirmed.

The listed sequencing device is Illumina NovaSeq 6000. TCRalpha and TCRbeta cDNA libraries were built by 5'RACE with constant-segment primers, adding sample barcodes and unique molecular identifiers. Trizol reagent was used to extract RNA from every sample. Amplification of the libraries took two PCR steps, and the second step added a second sample barcode plus Illumina TruSeq adapters. Sequencing of the libraries was done on an Illumina NovaSeq, producing 2 x 150 bp paired-end reads. For the original study's pipeline: Reads were demultiplexed and collapsed into UMI-guided consensus sequences with migec v1.2.7. Using mixcr v2.1.11, UMI consensuses were aligned to TRA and TRB V and J templates and then assembled into clonotypes. A clonotype was counted as expanded or contracted only if both edgeR and NoisET called the change significant, with noise models trained on biological replicates. For edgeR calls, a false discovery rate-adjusted p below 0.01 and a log2 fold-change threshold of 1 were applied. As an exploratory analysis of dynamics, max-normalized trajectories of the 1000 most abundant clonotypes were examined by PCA with hierarchical clustering. Separately sequenced CD4+ and CD8+ repertoires were used to assign the CD4 or CD8 phenotype of responding clones. The public reads were reanalyzed by TCRdb: fastp trimming at Q25, MiXCR alignment, in-frame beta chains only. CDR3 protein sequences are deduplicated, and each keeps its most common genes and DNA. For this entry, the V and J calls and clone size follow TCRdb and not the study's own pipeline. The sample contains fewer than 50,000 distinct CDR3 sequences, 12% of them found a single time. The ten largest clones add up to around 26% of the sample.

PBMCs were isolated by Ficoll-Paque density gradient centrifugation. This clonotype was sampled from a man aged 18 to 30 who had mild COVID-19 (a few samples of this study predate the infection). The sample titles of this study are shuffled in the database, so cell type and time point are left out; the donor was told from shared clones. The V and J genes are TRBV20-1 and TRBJ2-5, with no confident D gene call. Sequences were obtained from PBMCs or a T cell subset sorted from them (not recorded which). The CDR3 here reads CSLKGPANQETQYF. The sequence in DNA is TGCAGCCTCAAAGGGCCCGCGAACCAAGAGACCCAGTACTTC.